This is a list of T cell receptor beta chains from one sample in a study of low-dose radiotherapy and immunotherapy resistance in tumors. TCRdb processed the reads anew with MiXCR; each CDR3 protein has one entry. This sample has under 90,000 distinct CDR3 sequences; about a third occur once, and the top ten carry around 10%. The sequencing here drew on PBMCs, taken before treatment. The receptors come from a female donor with ovarian cancer. CDR3s include the opening cysteine and the closing phenylalanine or tryptophan. The order of the fields is CDR3 DNA, CDR3 protein, V gene, D gene, J gene, clone size. A D gene is named only where the DNA matches it firmly. Size is omitted from some rows. Given values are once, few, many or a class for expanded clones.

CDR3 DNA: TGTGCCAGCAGTTTAGGGACTAGCGTTTCCTACGAGCAGTACTTC
CDR3 protein: CASSLGTSVSYEQYF
V gene: TRBV28
D gene: TRBD2
J gene: TRBJ2-7
clone size: .

CDR3 DNA: TGTGCCAGCAGTCCCGAGGGCACAGATACGCAGTATTTT
CDR3 protein: CASSPEGTDTQYF
V gene: TRBV2
D gene: .
J gene: TRBJ2-3
clone size: many

CDR3 DNA: TGTGCCAGCAGCCAACAGACTAGCGGGAATGTCAAAAACATTCAGTACTTC
CDR3 protein: CASSQQTSGNVKNIQYF
V gene: TRBV4-2
D gene: TRBD2
J gene: TRBJ2-4
clone size: .

CDR3 DNA: TGTGCCAGCAGCAAAGGACGGGCTTATAATTCACCCCTCCACTTT
CDR3 protein: CASSKGRAYNSPLHF
V gene: TRBV7-2
D gene: .
J gene: TRBJ1-6
clone size: many

CDR3 DNA: TGTGCCAGCAGCCCACTCGGGCTAGCGGGAGGGCCCCGTGATACGCAGTATTTT
CDR3 protein: CASSPLGLAGGPRDTQYF
V gene: TRBV5-6
D gene: TRBD2
J gene: TRBJ2-3
clone size: many

CDR3 DNA: TGCGCCAGCAGCTTGGTTGGGGCTAACTATGGCTACACCTTC
CDR3 protein: CASSLVGANYGYTF
V gene: TRBV5-1
D gene: .
J gene: TRBJ1-2
clone size: many

CDR3 DNA: TGCAGCGTCCTCCGGACTAGCGGGAGTCCGGATGAGCAGTTCTTC
CDR3 protein: CSVLRTSGSPDEQFF
V gene: TRBV29-1
D gene: TRBD2
J gene: TRBJ2-1
clone size: few

CDR3 DNA: TGTGCCAGCAACCGGGAGGGGCTGAACACTGAAGCTTTCTTT
CDR3 protein: CASNREGLNTEAFF
V gene: TRBV6-8
D gene: .
J gene: TRBJ1-1
clone size: many

CDR3 DNA: TGTGCCAGCGTCTCACATGGGGGTCGACAAGAGACCCAGTACTTC
CDR3 protein: CASVSHGGRQETQYF
V gene: TRBV2
D gene: .
J gene: TRBJ2-5
clone size: .

CDR3 DNA: TGTGCCACCAGTGATAGGAGAAGGGGCGGAAGCAATCAGCCCCAGCATTTT
CDR3 protein: CATSDRRRGGSNQPQHF
V gene: TRBV24-1
D gene: .
J gene: TRBJ1-5
clone size: many

CDR3 DNA: TGCGCCAGCAGGGCCGGGACAGCAAACACTGAAGCTTTCTTT
CDR3 protein: CASRAGTANTEAFF
V gene: TRBV5-1
D gene: TRBD1
J gene: TRBJ1-1
clone size: .

CDR3 DNA: TGCAGTGTACCCGGGGGGGATTTGGAGACCCAGTACTTC
CDR3 protein: CSVPGGDLETQYF
V gene: TRBV20-1
D gene: TRBD2
J gene: TRBJ2-5
clone size: many

CDR3 DNA: TGTGCCAGCCCGATCCTTAGCGGGAGACAGGCAGATACGCAGTATTTT
CDR3 protein: CASPILSGRQADTQYF
V gene: TRBV6-2/TRBV6-3
D gene: TRBD2
J gene: TRBJ2-3
clone size: many

CDR3 DNA: TGTGCCAGCAGCGTAGTCGGGGTCCCCGGGGAGCTGTTTTTT
CDR3 protein: CASSVVGVPGELFF
V gene: TRBV9
D gene: .
J gene: TRBJ2-2
clone size: .

CDR3 DNA: TGTGCCAGTAGTATCATTGACAATGAGCAGTTCTTC
CDR3 protein: CASSIIDNEQFF
V gene: TRBV19
D gene: .
J gene: TRBJ2-1
clone size: many

CDR3 DNA: TGTGCCAGCAGCCGGGACAGGCGCCGGTCGGACACCGGGGAGCTGTTTTTT
CDR3 protein: CASSRDRRRSDTGELFF
V gene: TRBV2
D gene: TRBD1
J gene: TRBJ2-2
clone size: many

CDR3 DNA: TGTGCCAGCAGCTGGAACTTGACTCCGAACACCGGGGAGCTGTTTTTT
CDR3 protein: CASSWNLTPNTGELFF
V gene: TRBV12-3/TRBV12-4
D gene: .
J gene: TRBJ2-2
clone size: .

CDR3 DNA: TGTGCCAGCAGTGAAGAGGCAGGGTCGCGGGCCCAGTACTTC
CDR3 protein: CASSEEAGSRAQYF
V gene: TRBV2
D gene: .
J gene: TRBJ2-5
clone size: many

CDR3 DNA: TGTGCCAGCAGTCCGGACCGACTCAATCAGCCCCAGCATTTT
CDR3 protein: CASSPDRLNQPQHF
V gene: TRBV12-3/TRBV12-4
D gene: .
J gene: TRBJ1-5
clone size: many

CDR3 DNA: TGTGCCAGCAGCCGCCAGGGGACAGGTAGCACAGATACGCAGTATTTT
CDR3 protein: CASSRQGTGSTDTQYF
V gene: TRBV7-2
D gene: TRBD1
J gene: TRBJ2-3
clone size: many

CDR3 DNA: TGTGCCAGCAGCGAGCACGACACAAACACCGGGGAGCTGTTTTTT
CDR3 protein: CASSEHDTNTGELFF
V gene: TRBV9
D gene: .
J gene: TRBJ2-2
clone size: many

CDR3 DNA: TGTGCCAGCAGCATAACTAGCGGGAGCACCGGGGAGCTGTTTTTT
CDR3 protein: CASSITSGSTGELFF
V gene: TRBV9
D gene: TRBD2
J gene: TRBJ2-2
clone size: .

CDR3 DNA: TGTGCCAGCACCGCCCTTATTTCGGGACAGCAGTTCTTC
CDR3 protein: CASTALISGQQFF
V gene: TRBV7-9
D gene: .
J gene: TRBJ2-1
clone size: many

CDR3 DNA: TGTGCCAGCAGTGTATCCGGTTACGAGCAGTACTTC
CDR3 protein: CASSVSGYEQYF
V gene: TRBV2
D gene: .
J gene: TRBJ2-7
clone size: many

CDR3 DNA: TGCGCCAGCAGCATTGCCGGGACAGGGTATGGCTACACCTTC
CDR3 protein: CASSIAGTGYGYTF
V gene: TRBV5-1
D gene: TRBD1
J gene: TRBJ1-2
clone size: many

CDR3 DNA: TGTGCCAGCAGCCTACGGACTACCACAGGCAGGGAGACCCAGTACTTC
CDR3 protein: CASSLRTTTGRETQYF
V gene: TRBV14
D gene: .
J gene: TRBJ2-5
clone size: many

CDR3 DNA: TGTGCCAGCAGCCAATACCGGGGCACAGATACGCAGTATTTT
CDR3 protein: CASSQYRGTDTQYF
V gene: TRBV6-2/TRBV6-3
D gene: .
J gene: TRBJ2-3
clone size: once

CDR3 DNA: TGTGCCAGCAGGAAGGGGCAGGGGGCGAATGAAAAACTGTTTTTT
CDR3 protein: CASRKGQGANEKLFF
V gene: TRBV25-1
D gene: TRBD1
J gene: TRBJ1-4
clone size: few

CDR3 DNA: TGTGCCAGCAGCTCTAAGGCGGCAGATACGCAGTATTTT
CDR3 protein: CASSSKAADTQYF
V gene: TRBV5-5
D gene: .
J gene: TRBJ2-3
clone size: many

CDR3 DNA: TGTGCCAGTAGTGTCCGGGACAGGGGGACTGAAGCTTTCTTT
CDR3 protein: CASSVRDRGTEAFF
V gene: TRBV19
D gene: TRBD1
J gene: TRBJ1-1
clone size: many

CDR3 DNA: TGTGCCAGCAGCGGAAGCTCTGGAAACACCATATATTTT
CDR3 protein: CASSGSSGNTIYF
V gene: TRBV7-6
D gene: .
J gene: TRBJ1-3
clone size: .

CDR3 DNA: TGTGCCAGCAGCTTAACAAGACGAGGCACTGAAGCTTTCTTT
CDR3 protein: CASSLTRRGTEAFF
V gene: TRBV28
D gene: .
J gene: TRBJ1-1
clone size: many

CDR3 DNA: TGTGCCAGCAGAAGGGATGGCACTCGGTCTGGAAACACCATATATTTT
CDR3 protein: CASRRDGTRSGNTIYF
V gene: TRBV28
D gene: .
J gene: TRBJ1-3
clone size: .

CDR3 DNA: TGTGCCAGCAGCGGTGAGGTAGCGGGGGGCCAGGGGGAGACCCAGTACTTC
CDR3 protein: CASSGEVAGGQGETQYF
V gene: TRBV5-4
D gene: TRBD2
J gene: TRBJ2-5
clone size: many

CDR3 DNA: TGTGCCACCAGTGATCGACGTGGCACAGATACGCAGTATTTT
CDR3 protein: CATSDRRGTDTQYF
V gene: TRBV24-1
D gene: .
J gene: TRBJ2-3
clone size: .

CDR3 DNA: TGTGCCACCAGCGCTTTTAGCGGAGTCTACGAGCAGTACTTC
CDR3 protein: CATSAFSGVYEQYF
V gene: TRBV15
D gene: .
J gene: TRBJ2-7
clone size: many

CDR3 DNA: TGTGCCAGCAGCCAAGGAAAGAATTACCCCTACGAGCAGTACTTC
CDR3 protein: CASSQGKNYPYEQYF
V gene: TRBV3-1
D gene: .
J gene: TRBJ2-7
clone size: .

CDR3 DNA: TGTGCCAGCAGCCAATACGCCCCCGGGACTAGCGGGAGAGGGAACATTCAGTACTTC
CDR3 protein: CASSQYAPGTSGRGNIQYF
V gene: TRBV3-1
D gene: TRBD2
J gene: TRBJ2-4
clone size: many